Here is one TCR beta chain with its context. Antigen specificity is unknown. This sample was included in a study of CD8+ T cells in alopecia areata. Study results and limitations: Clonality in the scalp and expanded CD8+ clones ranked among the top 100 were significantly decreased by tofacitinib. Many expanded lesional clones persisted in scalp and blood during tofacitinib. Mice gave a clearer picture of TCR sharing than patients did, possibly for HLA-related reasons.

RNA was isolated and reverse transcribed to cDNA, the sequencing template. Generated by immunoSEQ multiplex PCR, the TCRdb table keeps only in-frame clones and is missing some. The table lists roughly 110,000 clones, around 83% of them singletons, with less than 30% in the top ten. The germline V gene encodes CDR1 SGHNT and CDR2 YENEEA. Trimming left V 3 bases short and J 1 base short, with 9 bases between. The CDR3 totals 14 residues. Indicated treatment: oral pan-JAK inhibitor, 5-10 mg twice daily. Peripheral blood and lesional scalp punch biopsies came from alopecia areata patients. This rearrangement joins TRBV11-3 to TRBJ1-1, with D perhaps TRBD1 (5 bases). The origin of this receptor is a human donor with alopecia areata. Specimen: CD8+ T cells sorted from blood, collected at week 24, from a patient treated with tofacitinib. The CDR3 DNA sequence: TGTGCCAGCAGCTTGACAGTCTGGAACACTGAAGCTTTCTTT. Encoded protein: CASSLTVWNTEAFF.